A single sample gave rise to the 23 T cell receptor beta chains below, sequenced in a study of shared T cell receptors in the human thymus. Generated by immunoSEQ multiplex PCR, the TCRdb table keeps only in-frame clones and is missing some. The sample has approximately 400,000 clones; about 95% are singletons. Sequencing used thymocytes. These receptors came from a human donor.

This clone showed up just a few times. The rearrangement links TRBV7-3 to TRBJ2-7; the match to TRBD2 covers 12 bases. The CDR3 spans 15 residues. J was trimmed by 2 bases and V by 3 bases; bases with no gene match: 2. The V gene's germline CDR1 is SGHTA and CDR2 FQGTGA. The CDR3 reads CASSFRLAGAYEQYF. The CDR3 DNA sequence: TGTGCCAGCAGCTTCAGACTAGCGGGAGCCTACGAGCAGTACTTC. Drawing the rest from reference TRBV7-3 and TRBJ2-7, the complete variable domain is GAGVSQTPSNKVTEKGKYVELRCDPISGHTALYWYRQSLGQGPEFLIYFQGTGAADDSGLPNDRFFAVRPEGSVSTLKIQRTERGDSAVYLCASSFRLAGAYEQYFGPGTRLTVT.

This chain links TRBV7-8 with TRBJ1-2; 9 bases line up with TRBD1. CDR1 SGHVS and CDR2 FQNEAQ come from the germline V gene. This CDR3 region has 18 residues. V shed 7 bases and J 5 bases; nucleotides not matched to a gene: 20. CDR3 sequence (DNA): TGTGCCAGCACCCAAGGGGGGCGAAACAGGGGGCTTCGGTATGGCTACACCTTC. It is translated as CASTQGGRNRGLRYGYTF. The full variable domain, its missing parts supplied by reference TRBV7-8 and TRBJ1-2, is GAGVSQSPRYKVAKRGQDVALRCDPISGHVSLFWYQQALGQGPEFLTYFQNEAQLDKSGLPSDRFFAERPEGSVSTLKIQRTQQEDSAVYLCASTQGGRNRGLRYGYTFGSGTRLTVV.

A single count supports this clone. The CDR3 DNA reads TGTGCCAGCAGTGAATTAGAGGGGGACAACTATGGCTACACCTTC. Protein: CASSELEGDNYGYTF. J is TRBJ1-2 and V is TRBV25-1; tentatively, D is TRBD1 (6 bases). This CDR3 is 15 amino acids long. Germline V gives CDR1 MGHDK, CDR2 SYGVNS. With 1 base removed from V and 2 bases from J, the gap between germline ends came to 11 bases.

The chain employs TRBV19 and TRBJ2-3; D gene uncertain. The CDR3 covers 14 residues. Trimming pared 4 bases from V and 0 bases from J, leaving 8 bases between. The V gene's germline CDR1 is LNHDA and CDR2 SQIVND (reference sequence). CDR3 coding DNA: TGTGCCAGTAGTACGCGTCTTAGCACAGATACGCAGTATTTT. This gives the protein CASSTRLSTDTQYF.

V usage is TRBV19 and J usage is TRBJ1-5, with no clear D. Germline CDR1 and CDR2: LNHDA and SQIVND (reference sequence). The CDR3 covers 12 residues. With 1 base removed from V and 5 bases from J, the gap between germline ends came to 3 bases. The CDR3 region is CASSIAHQPQHF. The CDR3 DNA reads as TGTGCCAGTAGTATAGCTCATCAGCCCCAGCATTTT.

V usage is TRBV29-1 and J usage is TRBJ2-1; D may be TRBD1 (5 bases). Germline V lookup: CDR1 SQVTM, CDR2 ANQGSEA. There are 13 residues in the CDR3. V was trimmed by 5 bases and J by 6 bases, leaving 14 bases between them. CDR3 amino acids: CSVFYRQGNEQFF. The CDR3 DNA follows: TGCAGCGTTTTTTACCGCCAGGGCAATGAGCAGTTCTTC.

The genes are TRBV4-1 and TRBJ2-1, with D perhaps matching TRBD2 (5 bases). CDR3 length equals 15 residues. V was pared by 1 base and J by 10 bases, with 17 bases between. CDR1 and CDR2 (germline): MGHRA, YSYEKL. CDR3: CASSQGLDSRQEQFF. DNA of the CDR3: TGCGCCAGCAGCCAAGGCCTGGACTCCCGTCAGGAGCAGTTCTTC.

This chain uses TRBV18 with TRBJ2-3, with D tentatively TRBD2 (6 bases). The CDR3 length is 15 residues. The ends were cut back, 3 bases at V and 8 bases at J, with 18 bases in the middle. Per the germline V gene, CDR1 is KGHSH and CDR2 is LQKENI. CDR3 in amino acids: CASSPVVAESGTQYF. Written as DNA, the CDR3 is TGTGCCAGCTCACCGGTGGTAGCGGAAAGCGGTACGCAGTATTTT.

V and J are TRBV19 and TRBJ1-2, with D unresolved. CDR1 LNHDA and CDR2 SQIVND come from the germline V gene (reference sequence). The CDR3 is 13 amino acids. V lost 5 bases and J 1 base, leaving 8 bases between the germline ends. CDR3 sequence: CASSGDSNYGYTF. The CDR3 coding sequence is TGTGCCAGTAGTGGAGATAGTAACTATGGCTACACCTTC. The whole variable domain, filled in from reference TRBV19 and TRBJ1-2, reads DGGITQSPKYLFRKEGQNVTLSCEQNLNHDAMYWYRQDPGQGLRLIYYSQIVNDFQKGDIAEGYSVSREKKESFPLTVTSAQKNPTAFYLCASSGDSNYGYTFGSGTRLTVV.

The chain carries TRBV7-9 and TRBJ1-2; D is perhaps TRBD1 (5 bases). CDR1 and CDR2 (germline): SEHNR, FQNEAQ (reference sequence). The CDR3 is made up of 14 amino acids. Trimming removed 1 base at V and 4 bases at J, with 10 bases between. CDR3 nucleotide sequence: TGTGCCAGCAGCTTAGAGGGCAGGGTCTATGGCTACACCTTC. Translated: CASSLEGRVYGYTF.

The gene calls are TRBV19 and TRBJ1-5; D not certain. V was cut by 3 bases and J by 0 bases, with 9 bases left in between. The germline gives CDR1 LNHDA, CDR2 SQIVND (reference sequence). This CDR3 comprises 15 residues. The CDR3 DNA follows: TGTGCCAGTAGTATTCGGGCATCTAGCAATCAGCCCCAGCATTTT. Residues: CASSIRASSNQPQHF.

This rearrangement joins TRBV30 to TRBJ2-5; D call uncertain. This CDR3 contains 14 residues. The germline V gene encodes CDR1 GTSNPN and CDR2 SVGIG (reference sequence). V was trimmed by 0 bases and J by 3 bases, leaving 11 bases between them. CDR3 DNA sequence: TGTGCCTGGAGTGTAGGGTACAGTAAAGAGACCCAGTACTTC. Its translation: CAWSVGYSKETQYF.

This clone was seen only once. The chain combines TRBV7-3 with TRBJ1-3; D call uncertain. The CDR3 spans 16 residues. V was clipped by 5 bases and J by 3 bases, with 17 bases between them. Germline-derived CDR1 and CDR2 are SGHTA and FQGTGA. The CDR3 DNA sequence: TGTGCCAGCAGCCCCACGGGGATGGGCCTTGGAAACACCATATATTTT. Residues: CASSPTGMGLGNTIYF.

The chain joins TRBV28 to TRBJ1-2; TRBD1 agrees at 12 bases. Germline lookup yields CDR1 MDHEN and CDR2 SYDVKM. Unmatched junction bases numbered 1, after V lost 2 bases and J lost 3 bases. This CDR3 has 15 amino acids. DNA of the CDR3: TGTGCCAGCAGTTTAGGGACAGGGGGCGACTATGGCTACACCTTC. The encoded protein is CASSLGTGGDYGYTF.

The rearrangement links TRBV10-2 to TRBJ2-7; 11 positions agree with TRBD1. The germline V gene encodes CDR1 WSHSY and CDR2 SAAADI. V lost 8 bases, J lost 0 bases, and 9 bases stayed unmatched. The CDR3 covers 16 residues. CDR3 sequence reads: CASYYTGTGGSYEQYF. The CDR3 nucleotides are TGCGCCAGCTATTACACTGGGACAGGGGGCTCCTACGAGCAGTACTTC.

The CDR3 nucleotides are TGTGCCAGCAGCTTGGTCCGTCACAGGGCCCCTACTGAAGCTTTCTTT. Translation: CASSLVRHRAPTEAFF. This chain uses TRBV11-2 with TRBJ1-1; D possibly corresponds to TRBD1 (6 bases). The CDR3 contains 16 residues. The germline V gene has CDR1 SGHAT and CDR2 FQNNGV. V lost 3 bases to trimming and J lost 5 bases, with 19 bases between them.

V usage is TRBV28 and J usage is TRBJ1-2; possible D gene TRBD1, 5 bases. This CDR3 comprises 16 residues. CDR1 and CDR2 (germline): MDHEN, SYDVKM. Trimming stripped 3 bases from V and 7 bases from J, with 21 bases between. In DNA form, the CDR3 reads TGTGCCAGCAGTTTTCTAGGGACCGCCCGAAATTTTGGCTACACCTTC. Encoded protein: CASSFLGTARNFGYTF.

The V gene is TRBV28, the J gene TRBJ1-2; the D gene is possibly TRBD1 (5 bases). The germline CDR1 and CDR2 sequences are MDHEN and SYDVKM. Trimming removed 10 bases at V and 3 bases at J, with 24 bases between. The CDR3 has 16 amino acids. The CDR3 is CATRPLGLGLDYGYTF. CDR3 sequence (DNA): TGTGCCACCCGCCCATTGGGACTTGGACTGGACTATGGCTACACCTTC.

This rearrangement joins TRBV7-2 to TRBJ2-7, with a tentative D call TRBD2 (6 bases). The CDR3 length is 14 residues. Germline V gives CDR1 SGHTA, CDR2 FQGNSA. V lost 5 bases and J lost 7, with 18 bases in between. The CDR3 sequence is CASSKPGLNGEQYF. The CDR3 bases are TGTGCCAGCAGCAAACCTGGACTAAATGGGGAGCAGTACTTC.

This clone was seen once. The V and J genes are TRBV28 and TRBJ2-7, with D unclear. Deletions cut 1 base from V and 4 bases from J, with 11 bases between. This CDR3 is built from 14 residues. The V gene's germline CDR1 is MDHEN and CDR2 SYDVKM. CDR3 amino acids: CASSLYAQVYEQYF. CDR3 bases: TGTGCCAGCAGTTTATATGCCCAGGTGTACGAGCAGTACTTC.

The chain is built from TRBV30 and TRBJ2-3, with unresolved D. The germline V gene encodes CDR1 GTSNPN and CDR2 SVGIG (reference sequence). Trimming shortened V by 1 base and J by 5 bases, and 13 bases separated the two germline ends. The CDR3 loop spans 14 amino acids. The CDR3 spells CAWSGRGVLDTQYF. CDR3 coding DNA: TGTGCCTGGAGTGGACGCGGAGTATTAGATACGCAGTATTTT.

The chain combines TRBV11-1 with TRBJ2-2; no definite D call. Trimming took off 5 bases at V and 5 bases at J, with 15 bases between the two ends. CDR1 is SGHAT and CDR2 is FQDESV in the germline V gene (reference sequence). The CDR3 extends over 15 amino acids. CDR3 DNA sequence: TGTGCCAGCAGCCAATTCGTGGGCGAAACCGGGGAGCTGTTTTTT. It codes for CASSQFVGETGELFF.

The chain couples TRBV18 to TRBJ2-6; D is possibly TRBD2 (5 bases). This CDR3 comprises 17 residues. Germline values: CDR1 KGHSH, CDR2 LQKENI. Deletions cut 4 bases from V and 4 bases from J, with 17 bases between. CDR3: CASSLLSGDGGANVLTF. For the CDR3, the DNA is TGTGCCAGCTCACTTTTGTCCGGGGATGGCGGGGCCAACGTCCTGACTTTC.